Sequencing of this TCR beta chain was carried out in a study of shared clonotypes between healthy human individuals. For the study at large: Donors were a couple of women and three men aged 18 to 49. Plates per donor: three CD4 naive, three CD4 memory, two CD8 naive, one CD8 memory. General study findings and limits: On the whole, naive subsets had larger estimated richness than memory subsets had. Sample collection involved blood only; tissue repertoires are likely different.

Germline V gives CDR1 LNHDA, CDR2 SQIVND (reference sequence). CDR3 length: 16 amino acids. J was trimmed by 0 bases and V by 5 bases; bases with no gene match: 9. Naive CD8 cells lacked CD45RO, underwent positive selection for CCR7 and left out terminally differentiated effector memory CD45RA+ cells. Sequencing was performed with immunoSEQ multiplex PCR; in TCRdb, only in-frame clones are kept and a portion is missing. The sample records around 1.9 million clones, 85% to 95% being singletons. This clone was seen a single time. As yet, its antigen is unknown. Source material: naive CD8+ T cells from PBMCs. The sequence derives from a man aged 18 to 30 in good health. Some clones in this sample may be carry-over from other donors' samples. This chain joins TRBV19 and TRBJ1-1; 7 positions agree with TRBD1. The CDR3 loop is CASSPQPGTVNTEAFF. The CDR3, as DNA: TGTGCCAGTAGTCCGCAACCAGGGACAGTGAACACTGAAGCTTTCTTT. The full variable domain, completed using reference TRBV19 and TRBJ1-1, is DGGITQSPKYLFRKEGQNVTLSCEQNLNHDAMYWYRQDPGQGLRLIYYSQIVNDFQKGDIAEGYSVSREKKESFPLTVTSAQKNPTAFYLCASSPQPGTVNTEAFFGQGTRLTVV.